The 2 T cell receptor beta chains listed next were all sequenced from one sample in a study of blood T cells in healthy people across ages. With a J-beta primer mix and a sample-barcoded 5' primer, a second PCR ran roughly 7 to 11 cycles. Each CDR3 protein gets one entry after TCRdb re-called the 5' RACE reads with MiXCR. The sample includes about 830,000 distinct CDR3 sequences, around 62% of them seen just once. The sample consisted of blood. All receptors derive from a young man in good health.

This chain links TRBV7-2 with TRBJ1-2; D is unresolved. Germline loops: CDR1 SGHTA, CDR2 FQGNSA. Trimming cost V 0 bases and J 7 bases, with 9 bases left between them. This CDR3 is built from 13 residues. CDR3 nucleotide sequence: TGTGCCAGCAGCTTAGCAGGGTCTAGTGGCTACACCTTC. Its translation: CASSLAGSSGYTF.

The genes are TRBV18 and TRBJ2-2; D is ambiguous. The CDR3 runs 13 residues. Germline CDR1 is KGHSH and CDR2 is LQKENI. V was pared by 1 base and J by 10 bases, with 10 bases between. CDR3 coding DNA: TGTGCCAGCTCACCACGAGCTCTCATGGAGCTGTTTTTT. Translated, it gives CASSPRALMELFF. The full variable domain, rest sourced from reference TRBV18 and TRBJ2-2, is NAGVMQNPRHLVRRRGQEARLRCSPMKGHSHVYWYRQLPEEGLKFMVYLQKENIIDESGMPKERFSAEFPKEGPSILRIQQVVRGDSAAYFCASSPRALMELFFGEGSRLTVL.